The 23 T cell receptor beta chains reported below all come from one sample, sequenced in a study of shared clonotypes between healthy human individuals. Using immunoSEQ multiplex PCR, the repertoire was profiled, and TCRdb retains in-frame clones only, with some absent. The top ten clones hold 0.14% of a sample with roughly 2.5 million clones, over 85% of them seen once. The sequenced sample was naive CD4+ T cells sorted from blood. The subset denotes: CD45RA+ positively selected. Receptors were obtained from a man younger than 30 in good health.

The CDR3 nucleotides read TGCGCCAGCAGCCCGCTACAGGGGCCAGATACGCAGTATTTT. It yields the protein CASSPLQGPDTQYF. The chain employs TRBV5-1 and TRBJ2-3; TRBD1 matches 7 bases. The CDR3 is made up of 14 amino acids. Germline loops: CDR1 SGHRS, CDR2 YFSETQ. V trimming: 4 bases; J trimming: 4 bases; junction bases outside the gene matches: 6.

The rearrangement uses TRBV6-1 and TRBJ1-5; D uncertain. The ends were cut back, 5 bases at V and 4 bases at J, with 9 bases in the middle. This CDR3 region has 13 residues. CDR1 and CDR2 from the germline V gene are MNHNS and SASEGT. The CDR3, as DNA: TGTGCCAGCAGTTCATGGGGTAATCAGCCCCAGCATTTT. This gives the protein CASSSWGNQPQHF.

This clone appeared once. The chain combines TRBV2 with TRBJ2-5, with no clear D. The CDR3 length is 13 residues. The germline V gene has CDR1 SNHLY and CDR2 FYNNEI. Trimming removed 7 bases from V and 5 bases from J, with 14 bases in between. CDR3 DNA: TGTGCCAGCACGAACGGGTTCGGGGAGACCCAGTACTTC. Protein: CASTNGFGETQYF.

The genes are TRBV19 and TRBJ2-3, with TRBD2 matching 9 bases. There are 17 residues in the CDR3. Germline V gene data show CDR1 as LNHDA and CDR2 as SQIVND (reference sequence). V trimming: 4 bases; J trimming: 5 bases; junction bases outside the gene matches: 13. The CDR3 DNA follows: TGTGCCAGTAGTAGGGTTTATGTAGCGGGAGTGATAGATACGCAGTATTTT. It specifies CASSRVYVAGVIDTQYF.

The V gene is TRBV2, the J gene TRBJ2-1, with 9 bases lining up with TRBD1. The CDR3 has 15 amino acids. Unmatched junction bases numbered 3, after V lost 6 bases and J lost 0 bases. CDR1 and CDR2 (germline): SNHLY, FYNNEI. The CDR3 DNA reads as TGTGCCAGCAGGCTACAGGGGGCCTCCTACAATGAGCAGTTCTTC. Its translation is CASRLQGASYNEQFF.

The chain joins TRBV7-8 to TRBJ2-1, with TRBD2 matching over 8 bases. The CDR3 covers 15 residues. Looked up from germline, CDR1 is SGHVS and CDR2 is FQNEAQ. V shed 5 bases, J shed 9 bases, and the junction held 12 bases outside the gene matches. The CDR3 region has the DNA TGTGCCAGCAGCCAAAGGGAGACTAGCGCCACTGAGCAGTTCTTC. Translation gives CASSQRETSATEQFF.

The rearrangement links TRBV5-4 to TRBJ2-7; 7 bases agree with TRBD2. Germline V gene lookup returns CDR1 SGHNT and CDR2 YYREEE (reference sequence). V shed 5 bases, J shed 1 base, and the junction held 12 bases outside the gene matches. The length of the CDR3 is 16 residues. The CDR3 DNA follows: TGTGCCAGCAGGTCGGGGGATCTAGCGGTATCCTACGAGCAGTACTTC. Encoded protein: CASRSGDLAVSYEQYF. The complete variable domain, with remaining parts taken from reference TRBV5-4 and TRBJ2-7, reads ETGVTQSPTHLIKTRGQQVTLRCSSQSGHNTVSWYQQALGQGPQFIFQYYREEENGRGNFPPRFSGLQFPNYSSELNVNALELDDSALYLCASRSGDLAVSYEQYFGPGTRLTVT.

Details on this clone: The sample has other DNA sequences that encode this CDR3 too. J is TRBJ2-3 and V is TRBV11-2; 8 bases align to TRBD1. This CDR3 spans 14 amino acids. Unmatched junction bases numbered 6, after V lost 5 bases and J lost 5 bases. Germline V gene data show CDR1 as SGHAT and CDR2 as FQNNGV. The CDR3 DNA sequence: TGTGCCAGCAGCCTCGGACAGGGCATAGATACGCAGTATTTT. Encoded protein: CASSLGQGIDTQYF.

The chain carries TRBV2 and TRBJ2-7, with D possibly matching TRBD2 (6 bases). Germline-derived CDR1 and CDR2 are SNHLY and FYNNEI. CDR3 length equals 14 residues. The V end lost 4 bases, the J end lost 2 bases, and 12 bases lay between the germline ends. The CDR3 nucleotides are TGTGCCAGCAGTGTGAGGCGGGATCCCTACGAGCAGTACTTC. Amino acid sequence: CASSVRRDPYEQYF. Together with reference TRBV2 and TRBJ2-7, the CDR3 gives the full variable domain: EPEVTQTPSHQVTQMGQEVILRCVPISNHLYFYWYRQILGQKVEFLVSFYNNEISEKSEIFDDQFSVERPDGSNFTLKIRSTKLEDSAMYFCASSVRRDPYEQYFGPGTRLTVT.

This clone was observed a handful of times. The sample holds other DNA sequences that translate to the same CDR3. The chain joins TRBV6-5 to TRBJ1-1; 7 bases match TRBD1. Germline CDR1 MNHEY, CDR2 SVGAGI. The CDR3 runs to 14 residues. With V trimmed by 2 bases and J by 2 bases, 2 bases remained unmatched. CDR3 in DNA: TGTGCCAGCAGTTACGGGACAGCAAACACTGAAGCTTTCTTT. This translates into CASSYGTANTEAFF.

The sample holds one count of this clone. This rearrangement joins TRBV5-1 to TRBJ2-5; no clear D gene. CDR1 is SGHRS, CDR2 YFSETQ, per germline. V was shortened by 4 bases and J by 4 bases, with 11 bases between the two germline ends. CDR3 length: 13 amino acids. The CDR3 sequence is CASSLYPLETQYF. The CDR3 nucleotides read TGCGCCAGCAGCCTCTACCCCCTAGAGACCCAGTACTTC.

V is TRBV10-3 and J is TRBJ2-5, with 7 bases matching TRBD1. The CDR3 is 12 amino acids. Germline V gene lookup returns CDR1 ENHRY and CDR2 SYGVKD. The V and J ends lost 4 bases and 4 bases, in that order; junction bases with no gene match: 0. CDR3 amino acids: CAISGDRETQYF. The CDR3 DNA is TGTGCCATCAGTGGGGACAGAGAGACCCAGTACTTC.

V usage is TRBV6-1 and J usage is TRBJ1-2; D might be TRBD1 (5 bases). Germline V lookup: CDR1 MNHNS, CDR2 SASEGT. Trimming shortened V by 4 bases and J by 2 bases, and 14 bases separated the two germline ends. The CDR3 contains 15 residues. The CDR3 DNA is TGTGCCAGCAGTGGGCAGGGCCCGGGGAACTATGGCTACACCTTC. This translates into CASSGQGPGNYGYTF.

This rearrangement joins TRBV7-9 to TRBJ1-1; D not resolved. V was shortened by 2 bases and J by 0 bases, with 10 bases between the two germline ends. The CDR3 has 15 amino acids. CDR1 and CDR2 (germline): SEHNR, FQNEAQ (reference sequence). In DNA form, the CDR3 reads TGTGCCAGCAGCTTATCGGGCAAAATGAACACTGAAGCTTTCTTT. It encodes CASSLSGKMNTEAFF. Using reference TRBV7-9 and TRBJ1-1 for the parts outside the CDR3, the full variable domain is DTGVSQNPRHKITKRGQNVTFRCDPISEHNRLYWYRQTLGQGPEFLTYFQNEAQLEKSRLLSDRFSAERPKGSFSTLEIQRTEQGDSAMYLCASSLSGKMNTEAFFGQGTRLTVV.

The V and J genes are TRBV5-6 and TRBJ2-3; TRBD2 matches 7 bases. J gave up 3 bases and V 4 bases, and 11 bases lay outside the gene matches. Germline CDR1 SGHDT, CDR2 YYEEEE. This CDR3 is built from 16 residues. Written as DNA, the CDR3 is TGTGCCAGCAGCCAGGGCCCGGGAGGTACGACAGATACGCAGTATTTT. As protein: CASSQGPGGTTDTQYF.

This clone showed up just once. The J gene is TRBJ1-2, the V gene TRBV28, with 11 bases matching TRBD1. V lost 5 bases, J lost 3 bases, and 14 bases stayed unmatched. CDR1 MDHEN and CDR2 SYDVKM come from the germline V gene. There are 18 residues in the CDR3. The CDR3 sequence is CASSPFLDRGPRHYGYTF. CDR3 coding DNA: TGTGCCAGCAGTCCCTTCCTGGACAGGGGGCCACGGCACTATGGCTACACCTTC.

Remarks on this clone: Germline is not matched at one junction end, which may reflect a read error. CDR3 residues: CASSLGGQGTDTQYF. In nucleotides, the CDR3 is TGTGCTAGCAGCTTAGGGGGACAGGGCACAGATACGCAGTATTTT. The rearrangement joins TRBV7-7 to TRBJ2-3; 8 bases agree with TRBD1. The CDR3 extends over 15 amino acids. Germline assignment: CDR1 SSHAT and CDR2 FNYEAQ (reference sequence).

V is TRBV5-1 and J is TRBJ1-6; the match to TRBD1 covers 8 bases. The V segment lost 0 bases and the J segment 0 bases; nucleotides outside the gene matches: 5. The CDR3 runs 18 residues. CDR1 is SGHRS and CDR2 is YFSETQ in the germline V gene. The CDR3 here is CASSLATGASSYNSPLHF. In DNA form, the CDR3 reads TGCGCCAGCAGCTTGGCGACAGGGGCGAGCTCCTATAATTCACCCCTCCACTTT.

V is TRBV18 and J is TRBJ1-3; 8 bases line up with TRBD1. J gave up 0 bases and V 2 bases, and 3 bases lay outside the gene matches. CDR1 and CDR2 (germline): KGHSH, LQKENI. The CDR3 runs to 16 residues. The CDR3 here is CASSPDGQGSGNTIYF. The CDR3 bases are TGTGCCAGCTCACCAGACGGACAGGGCTCTGGAAACACCATATATTTT.

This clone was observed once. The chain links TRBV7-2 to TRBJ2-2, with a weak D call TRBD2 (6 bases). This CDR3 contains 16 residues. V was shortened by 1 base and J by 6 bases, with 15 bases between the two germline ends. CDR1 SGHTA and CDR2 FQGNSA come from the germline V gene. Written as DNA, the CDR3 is TGTGCCAGCAGCTTAGTTGCGGGGCTTGGGGCCGGGGAGCTGTTTTTT. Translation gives CASSLVAGLGAGELFF. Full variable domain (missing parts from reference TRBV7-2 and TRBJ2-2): GAGVSQSPSNKVTEKGKDVELRCDPISGHTALYWYRQSLGQGLEFLIYFQGNSAPDKSGLPSDRFSAERTGGSVSTLTIQRTQQEDSAVYLCASSLVAGLGAGELFFGEGSRLTVL.

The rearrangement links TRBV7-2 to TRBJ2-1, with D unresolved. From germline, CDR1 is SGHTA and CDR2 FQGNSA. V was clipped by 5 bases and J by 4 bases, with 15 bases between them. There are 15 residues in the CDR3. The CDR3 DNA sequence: TGTGCCAGCAGCCCCTCGAGTCCTGTTTACAATGAGCAGTTCTTC. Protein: CASSPSSPVYNEQFF.

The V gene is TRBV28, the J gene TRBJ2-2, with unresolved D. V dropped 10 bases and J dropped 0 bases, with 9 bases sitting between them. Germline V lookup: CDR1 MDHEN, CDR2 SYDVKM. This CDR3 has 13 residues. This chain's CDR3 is CATLAPNTGELFF. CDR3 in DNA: TGTGCCACTTTAGCTCCGAACACCGGGGAGCTGTTTTTT.

DNA of the CDR3: TGTGCCAGCAGCGTAGCCCTACCCTCCGGGACAGGGTGGTACAATGAGCAGTTCTTC. Translated: CASSVALPSGTGWYNEQFF. The chain is built from TRBV9 and TRBJ2-1; 9 positions match TRBD1. Germline V gene sequence: CDR1 SGDLS, CDR2 YYNGEE. V lost 0 bases and J lost 4; bases outside the gene matches: 14. The CDR3 is 19 amino acids.